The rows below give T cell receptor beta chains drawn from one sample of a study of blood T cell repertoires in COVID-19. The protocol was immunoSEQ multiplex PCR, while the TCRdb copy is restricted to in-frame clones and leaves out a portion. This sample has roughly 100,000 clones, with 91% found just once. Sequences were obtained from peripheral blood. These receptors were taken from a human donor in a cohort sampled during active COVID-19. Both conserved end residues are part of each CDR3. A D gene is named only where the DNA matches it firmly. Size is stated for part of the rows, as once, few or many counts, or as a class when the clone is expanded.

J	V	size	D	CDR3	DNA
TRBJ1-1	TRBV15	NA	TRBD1	CATSREGGRNTEAFF	TGTGCCACCAGCAGAGAAGGGGGCAGGAACACTGAAGCTTTCTTT
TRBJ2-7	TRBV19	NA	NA	CASSIDTGSYEQYF	TGTGCCAGTAGTATAGACACAGGGTCGTACGAGCAGTACTTC
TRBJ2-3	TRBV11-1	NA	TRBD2	CASSSRTSGTVDTQYF	TGTGCCAGCAGCTCGCGGACTAGCGGGACAGTAGATACGCAGTATTTT
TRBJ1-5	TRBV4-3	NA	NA	CASSPTGGNNQPQHF	TGCGCCAGCAGCCCGACGGGGGGGAACAATCAGCCCCAGCATTTT
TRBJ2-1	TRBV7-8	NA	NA	CASSLGYRDPYNEQFF	TGTGCCAGCAGCTTAGGGTACAGGGACCCCTACAATGAGCAGTTCTTC
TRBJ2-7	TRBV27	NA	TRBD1	CASRGTEPYEQYF	TGTGCCAGCAGGGGGACAGAACCCTACGAGCAGTACTTC
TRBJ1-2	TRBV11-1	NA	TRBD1	CATHEARDSGGYGYTF	TGTGCCACCCACGAAGCACGGGACAGTGGAGGCTATGGCTACACCTTC
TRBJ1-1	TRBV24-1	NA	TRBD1	CATSDRRAGGGFEAFF	TGTGCCACCAGTGACCGGCGGGCAGGGGGCGGTTTTGAAGCTTTCTTT
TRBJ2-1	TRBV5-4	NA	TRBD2	CASSGGLMNEQFF	TGTGCCAGCAGCGGGGGACTAATGAATGAGCAGTTCTTC
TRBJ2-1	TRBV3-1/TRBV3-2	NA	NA	CASSRGIPSYNEQFF	TGTGCCAGCAGCCGAGGGATTCCCTCCTACAATGAGCAGTTCTTC
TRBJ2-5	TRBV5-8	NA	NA	CASSLSSAQETQYF	TGTGCCAGCAGCCTATCTAGCGCCCAAGAGACCCAGTACTTC
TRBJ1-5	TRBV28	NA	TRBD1	CASSLWGQGSRGQPQHF	TGTGCCAGCAGTTTATGGGGACAGGGGAGTCGGGGGCAGCCCCAGCATTTT
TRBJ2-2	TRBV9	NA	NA	CASSGRLEENPGELFF	TGTGCCAGCAGCGGGAGACTGGAGGAGAACCCCGGGGAGCTGTTTTTT
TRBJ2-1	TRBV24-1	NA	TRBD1	CATSDGTGEFF	TGTGCCACCAGTGATGGGACAGGGGAATTCTTC
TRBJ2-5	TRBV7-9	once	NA	CASSLLQETQYF	TGTGCCAGCAGCTTACTACAAGAGACCCAGTACTTC
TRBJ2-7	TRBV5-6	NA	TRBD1	CASSLPTGDGYEQYF	TGTGCCAGCAGCCTACCGACAGGGGACGGCTACGAGCAGTACTTC
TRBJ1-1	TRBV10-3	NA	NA	CAISGGQHMNTEAFF	TGTGCCATCAGTGGAGGACAGCATATGAACACTGAAGCTTTCTTT
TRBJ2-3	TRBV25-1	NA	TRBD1	CASSRTGTDTQYF	TGTGCCAGCAGCCGGACAGGTACAGATACGCAGTATTTT
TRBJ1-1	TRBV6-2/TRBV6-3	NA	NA	CASSLSGNTEAFF	TGTGCCAGCAGTCTCTCGGGGAACACTGAAGCTTTCTTT
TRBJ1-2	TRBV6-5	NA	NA	CASSPTGGASFYTF	TGTGCCAGCAGCCCAACGGGGGGAGCCTCTTTCTACACCTTC
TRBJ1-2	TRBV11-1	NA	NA	CASSLGFGDGYTF	TGTGCCAGCAGCTTAGGTTTCGGAGATGGCTACACCTTC
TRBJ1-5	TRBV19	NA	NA	CASSIVANQPQHF	TGTGCCAGTAGTATTGTAGCGAATCAGCCCCAGCATTTT
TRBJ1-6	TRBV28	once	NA	CASSLGGIYNSPLHF	TGTGCCAGCAGTTTAGGGGGGATCTATAATTCACCCCTCCACTTT
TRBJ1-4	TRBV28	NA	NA	CASSHAPPEKLFF	TGTGCCAGCAGCCACGCGCCGCCTGAAAAACTGTTTTTT
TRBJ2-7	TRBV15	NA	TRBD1	CATSRDRLGAGGSEQYF	TGTGCCACCAGCAGAGATCGGCTCGGGGCAGGGGGTAGCGAGCAGTACTTC
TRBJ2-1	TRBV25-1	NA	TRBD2	CASSYAGGQNEQFF	TGTGCCAGCAGTTACGCGGGGGGGCAAAATGAGCAGTTCTTC
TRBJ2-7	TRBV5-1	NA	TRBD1	CASSLDRGLSYEQYF	TGCGCCAGCAGCTTGGACAGGGGGTTGTCCTACGAGCAGTACTTC
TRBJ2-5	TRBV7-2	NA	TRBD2	CASSLGGTTQETQYF	TGTGCCAGCAGCTTAGGGGGGACTACCCAAGAGACCCAGTACTTC
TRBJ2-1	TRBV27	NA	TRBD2	CASSLWVDPGTSGAYNEQFF	TGTGCCAGCAGTTTATGGGTTGACCCCGGGACTAGCGGGGCCTACAATGAGCAGTTCTTC
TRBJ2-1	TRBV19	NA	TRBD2	CASSIGGRYVDEQFF	TGTGCCAGTAGTATTGGCGGGAGATATGTTGATGAGCAGTTCTTC
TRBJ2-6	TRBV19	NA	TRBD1	CASTNRGVSGANVLTF	TGTGCCAGTACCAACAGGGGAGTCTCTGGGGCCAACGTCCTGACTTTC
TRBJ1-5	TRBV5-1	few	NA	CASSLEGGNQPQHF	TGCGCCAGCAGCTTAGAGGGAGGTAATCAGCCCCAGCATTTT
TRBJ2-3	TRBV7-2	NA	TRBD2	CASQLGGRGLDTQYF	TGTGCCAGTCAACTTGGCGGGAGAGGATTAGATACGCAGTATTTT
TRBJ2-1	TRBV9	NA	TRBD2	CASSTTSGPYNEQFF	TGTGCCAGCAGCACGACTAGCGGGCCATACAATGAGCAGTTCTTC
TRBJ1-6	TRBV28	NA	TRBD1	CASRLPRGLVDSPLHF	TGTGCCAGCAGATTACCCAGGGGGCTAGTAGATTCACCCCTCCACTTT
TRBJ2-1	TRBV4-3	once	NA	CASSQVSAGDNSYNEQFF	TGCGCCAGCAGCCAAGTTAGCGCTGGAGACAACTCCTACAATGAGCAGTTCTTC
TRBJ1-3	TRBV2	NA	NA	CASSDMPQSSGNTIYF	TGTGCCAGCAGTGATATGCCACAGAGCTCTGGAAACACCATATATTTT
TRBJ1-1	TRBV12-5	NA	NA	CASGETAENTEAFF	TGTGCTAGTGGTGAGACAGCAGAAAACACTGAAGCTTTCTTT
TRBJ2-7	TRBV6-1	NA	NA	CASSEVELGRHF	TGTGCCAGCAGTGAAGTGGAGTTGGGGCGGCACTTC
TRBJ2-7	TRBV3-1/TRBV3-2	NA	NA	CASSQDLGASYEQYF	TGTGCCAGCAGCCAAGATCTTGGGGCCTCCTACGAGCAGTACTTC
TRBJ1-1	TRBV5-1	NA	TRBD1	CASSLGRGTEAFF	TGCGCCAGCAGCTTAGGCAGGGGGACTGAAGCTTTCTTT
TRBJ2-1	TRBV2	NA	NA	CASSPSGPSSTEQFF	TGTGCCAGCAGTCCAAGCGGGCCCTCGTCAACTGAGCAGTTCTTC
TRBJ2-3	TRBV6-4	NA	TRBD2	CASSETSGTDTQYF	TGTGCCAGCAGTGAAACTAGCGGGACAGATACGCAGTATTTT
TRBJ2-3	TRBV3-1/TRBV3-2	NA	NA	CASSQKRSTDTQYF	TGTGCCAGCAGCCAAAAGAGGAGCACAGATACGCAGTATTTT
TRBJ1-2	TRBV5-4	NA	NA	CASSPFSGGYGYTF	TGTGCCAGCAGCCCTTTTTCGGGTGGCTATGGCTACACCTTC
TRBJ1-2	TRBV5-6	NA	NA	CASSLQQTNYGYTF	TGTGCCAGCAGCTTACAGCAAACTAACTATGGCTACACCTTC
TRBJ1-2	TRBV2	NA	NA	CASSEGPGANYGYTF	TGTGCCAGCAGTGAAGGGCCAGGGGCCAACTATGGCTACACCTTC
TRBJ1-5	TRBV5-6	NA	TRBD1	CASSLAGGGNQPQHF	TGTGCCAGCAGCCTCGCAGGGGGTGGGAATCAGCCCCAGCATTTT
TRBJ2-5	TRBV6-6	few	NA	CASSVGAETQYF	TGTGCCAGCAGCGTGGGCGCGGAGACCCAGTACTTC
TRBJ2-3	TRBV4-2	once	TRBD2	CASSPELAGGSDTQYF	TGTGCCAGCAGCCCAGAACTAGCGGGAGGCTCAGATACGCAGTATTTT
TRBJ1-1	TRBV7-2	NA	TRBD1	CASSLGQGGNTEAFF	TGTGCCAGCAGCTTAGGGCAGGGGGGCAACACTGAAGCTTTCTTT
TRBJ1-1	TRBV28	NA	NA	CASSSGLSTEAFF	TGTGCCAGCAGCTCCGGGTTGAGTACTGAAGCTTTCTTT